These T cell receptor beta chains were read from a single sample in a study of shared clonotypes between healthy human individuals. The assay was immunoSEQ multiplex PCR, and TCRdb's table has in-frame clones only and misses some. The table records about 2.4 million clones, roughly nine tenths of them present only once. The sample comprised naive CD4+ T cells sorted from blood. These receptors came from a man aged 18 to 30 in good health. Both conserved end residues are part of each CDR3. D genes are given only for firm matches. The size of a clone is reported for some rows only, either as once, few or many, or as a class for expanded clones.

>TRBJ2-7|TRBV5-1|-|-
TGCGCCAGCAGCCACCCGGAGGGAAACGAGCAGTACTTC
CASSHPEGNEQYF
>TRBJ1-1|TRBV18|-|TRBD1
TGTGCCAGCTCAACTCAGGGGGCCCTGAACACTGAAGCTTTCTTT
CASSTQGALNTEAFF
>TRBJ2-3|TRBV5-1|once|TRBD1
TGCGCCAGCAGAGCAGGGGGATACACAGATACGCAGTATTTT
CASRAGGYTDTQYF
>TRBJ1-1|TRBV7-2|-|-
TGTGCCAGCAGCTTATGGGGGCGGACTGAAGCTTTCTTT
CASSLWGRTEAFF
>TRBJ2-1|TRBV19|-|TRBD1
TGTGCCAGTAGTAACCACCTCCAGACAGGGACGCCGTTCTTC
CASSNHLQTGTPFF
>TRBJ2-3|TRBV6-1|once|TRBD1
TGTGCCAGCAGTGAACGGACAGGGGGGTTGACGGGGTATTTT
CASSERTGGLTGYF
>TRBJ1-2|TRBV28|-|TRBD1
TGTGCCAGTGGGGCGATAGCGGGCGGACAGGGGGACTATGGCTACACCTTC
CASGAIAGGQGDYGYTF
>TRBJ2-5|TRBV15|-|TRBD2
TGTGCCACCAGCAGAGATGGACTAGCGGAGACCCAGTACTTC
CATSRDGLAETQYF
>TRBJ1-4|TRBV5-1|-|-
TGCGCCAGCAGTAGAGGGGATTCTGGTAATGAAAAACTGTTTTTT
CASSRGDSGNEKLFF
>TRBJ2-7|TRBV6-6|-|TRBD1
TGTGCCAGCAGTGCGAGACAGGGTTACGAGCAGTACTTC
CASSARQGYEQYF
>TRBJ2-7|TRBV11-2|-|-
TGTGCCAGCAGCCTCAGCGGAGGGCCCAACGAGCAGTACTTC
CASSLSGGPNEQYF
>TRBJ2-7|TRBV28|-|-
TGTGCCAGCAGGGCCCACTACGAGCAGTACTTC
CASRAHYEQYF
>TRBJ2-7|TRBV5-5|-|-
TGTGCCAGCAGCTTGCTCGCAGGGACCTACGAGCAGTACTTC
CASSLLAGTYEQYF
>TRBJ2-5|TRBV9|once|-
TGTGCCAGCAGCGTTCGATGCCCTATTGAGACCCAGTACTTC
CASSVRCPIETQYF